This T cell receptor (beta chain) was recovered during a study of regulatory T cells in long-lasting Graves disease. This clonotype was detected a few times. Its antigen is as yet unknown. TCR beta libraries were built with iRepertoire HTBI primers and Arm-PCR of CDR3 regions. TCRdb redid the calling of the multiplex PCR reads with MiXCR, one entry per CDR3 protein. The data hold over 300,000 distinct CDR3 sequences, with 15% to 20% observed a single time. Germline CDR1 MNHNS, CDR2 SASEGT. This CDR3 has 14 amino acids. The trim removed 7 bases at V and 3 bases at J, leaving 5 bases unmatched. Time point noted: persistent/refractory GD, antithyroid drugs over 5 years with positive TRAb. Scientists built the TCR library using RNA that was extracted from PBMCs. Study results and limitations: Between persistent patients, roughly 2,600 public clonotypes were shared, exceeding the 966 shared between new patients. Persistent disease showed a preference for TRBV28, TRBJ1-2 and TRBJ2-5.

The source of this sequence is a female donor with Graves disease. The genes are TRBV6-1 and TRBJ1-4; the match to TRBD1 covers 7 bases. Sequenced material: peripheral blood mononuclear cells (PBMCs), taken when the disease was refractory, from a patient treated with antithyroid drugs. The CDR3 DNA reads as TGTGCCAGCACGGCCGGGACAGCTAATGAAAAACTGTTTTTT. Its translation: CASTAGTANEKLFF.